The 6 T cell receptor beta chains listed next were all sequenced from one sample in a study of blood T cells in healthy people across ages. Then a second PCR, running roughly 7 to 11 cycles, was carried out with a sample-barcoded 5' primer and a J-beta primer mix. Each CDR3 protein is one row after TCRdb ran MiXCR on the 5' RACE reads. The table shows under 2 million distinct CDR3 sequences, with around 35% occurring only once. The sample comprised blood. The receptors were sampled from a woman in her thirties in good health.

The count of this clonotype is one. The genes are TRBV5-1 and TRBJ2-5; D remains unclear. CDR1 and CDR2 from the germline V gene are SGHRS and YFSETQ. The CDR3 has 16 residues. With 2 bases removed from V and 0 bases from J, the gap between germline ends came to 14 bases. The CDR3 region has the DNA TGCGCCAGCAGCTTATCCCCACAGACGTACCAAGAGACCCAGTACTTC. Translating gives CASSLSPQTYQETQYF.

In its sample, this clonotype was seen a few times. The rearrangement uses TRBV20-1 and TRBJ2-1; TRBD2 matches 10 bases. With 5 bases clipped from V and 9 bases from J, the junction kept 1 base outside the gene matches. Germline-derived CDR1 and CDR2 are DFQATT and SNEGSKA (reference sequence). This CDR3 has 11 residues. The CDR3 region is CSAASGGEQFF. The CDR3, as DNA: TGCAGTGCTGCTAGCGGGGGTGAGCAGTTCTTC.

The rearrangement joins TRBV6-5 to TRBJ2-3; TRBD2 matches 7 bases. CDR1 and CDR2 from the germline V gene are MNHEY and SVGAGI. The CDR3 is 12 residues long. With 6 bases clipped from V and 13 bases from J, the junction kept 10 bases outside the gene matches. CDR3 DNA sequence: TGTGCCAGCAGCTCCCGGGGACTACAGGAGTATTTT. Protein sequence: CASSSRGLQEYF.

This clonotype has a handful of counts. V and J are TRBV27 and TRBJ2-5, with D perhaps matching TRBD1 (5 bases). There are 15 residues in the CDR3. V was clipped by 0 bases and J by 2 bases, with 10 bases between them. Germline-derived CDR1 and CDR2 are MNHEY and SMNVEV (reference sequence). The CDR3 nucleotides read TGTGCCAGCAGTTTATCGCAGGGAATACAAGAGACCCAGTACTTC. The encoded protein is CASSLSQGIQETQYF.

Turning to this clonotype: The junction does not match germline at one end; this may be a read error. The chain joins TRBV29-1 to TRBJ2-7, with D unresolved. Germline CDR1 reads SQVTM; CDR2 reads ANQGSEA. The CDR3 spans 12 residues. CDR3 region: CSVEGNEDERYF. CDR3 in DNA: TGCAGCGTTGAAGGGAACGAGGACGAGCGGTACTTC.

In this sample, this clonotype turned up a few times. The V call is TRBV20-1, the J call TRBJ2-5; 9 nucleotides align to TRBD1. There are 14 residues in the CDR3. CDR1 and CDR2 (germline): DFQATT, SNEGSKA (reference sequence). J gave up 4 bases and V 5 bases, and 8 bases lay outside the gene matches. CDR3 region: CSAHPGQGRETQYF. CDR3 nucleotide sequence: TGCAGTGCTCACCCTGGACAGGGGCGAGAGACCCAGTACTTC.